This T cell receptor (beta chain) was sequenced in a study of cytomegalovirus exposure and HLA in healthy donors. After removal of 1 base from V and 8 bases from J, the junction contained 10 bases not matched to a gene. CDR3 length: 17 residues. Germline V gene sequence: CDR1 LNHNV, CDR2 YYDKDF (reference sequence). About this clone: The antigen is undetermined.

60 Vbeta and 13 Jbeta primers were used in PCR. Clones were read by immunoSEQ multiplex PCR, and TCRdb kept only the in-frame ones, dropping some. The sample has fewer than 250,000 clones; over 75% are singletons. Study-wide results and limits: Productive rates of about 87% or about 30% were seen for most TCR beta V segments in an earlier analysis. Available immune exposure information covered CMV serostatus only.

Material: PBMCs. This sequence was found in a woman aged 45 to 65 in good health and CMV-seropositive. J is TRBJ1-3 and V is TRBV15, with 11 positions matching TRBD1. The CDR3 here is CATSRATWTGGIHTIYF. The CDR3 bases are TGTGCCACCAGCAGAGCAACTTGGACAGGGGGCATCCACACCATATATTTT.